The 18 T cell receptor beta chains listed next were all sequenced from one sample in a study of T cell repertoires in cytomegalovirus infection. TCRdb ran MiXCR on the reads and lists one entry per CDR3 protein. Of about 400,000 distinct CDR3 sequences listed, 15% to 20% are singletons. The sequenced material came from PBMCs. The receptors originated from a human donor in good health (CMV status not recorded). Some clones in this sample may be carry-over from other donors' samples.

The J gene is TRBJ1-1, the V gene TRBV5-1; D gene uncertain. The germline gives CDR1 SGHRS, CDR2 YFSETQ. Between the trimmed V and J ends, which lost 4 bases and 4 bases, there was a span of 14 bases. The CDR3 covers 14 residues. CDR3 coding DNA: TGCGCCAGCAGCCCACCGGGTCGTATCACTGAAGCTTTCTTT. Protein product: CASSPPGRITEAFF.

This clonotype was counted only a few times. The CDR3 nucleotides read TGTGCCAGTAGTATAGCCCAGGGAGGTACGCAGTATTTT. Its protein is CASSIAQGGTQYF. The chain carries TRBV19 and TRBJ2-3; possibly TRBD2 for D (6 bases). The length of the CDR3 is 13 residues. Germline lookup yields CDR1 LNHDA and CDR2 SQIVND (reference sequence). V was trimmed by 1 base and J by 8 bases, leaving 10 bases between them.

This clonotype was seen a few times. J is TRBJ2-4 and V is TRBV6-2 or TRBV6-3; the D is unclear. V shed 6 bases and J shed 9 bases, with 15 bases lying between them. From germline, CDR1 is MNHEY and CDR2 SVGEGT. The CDR3 has 13 amino acids. The DNA of the CDR3 is TGTGCCAGCAGGACGACTGGAGTGACCATTCAGTACTTC. It translates to CASRTTGVTIQYF.

J is TRBJ2-3 and V is TRBV12-3 or TRBV12-4; D perhaps matches TRBD1 (6 bases). The V end was cut by 7 bases, the J end by 0 bases, with 8 bases between. This CDR3 has 13 residues. The DNA of the CDR3 is TGTGCCAGCACAGGACAGAGCACAGATACGCAGTATTTT. This sequence encodes CASTGQSTDTQYF.

This clonotype was seen just once. The V call is TRBV28, the J call TRBJ2-7; D possibly matches TRBD1 or TRBD2 (6 bases each). The germline CDR1 and CDR2 sequences are MDHEN and SYDVKM. Trimming left V 5 bases short and J 3 bases short, with 20 bases between. This CDR3 comprises 16 residues. CDR3 loop: CASSPFMEGGSYEQYF. The CDR3 DNA reads TGTGCCAGCAGTCCATTTATGGAGGGGGGAAGCTACGAGCAGTACTTC.

V and J are TRBV19 and TRBJ1-2, with a tentative D call TRBD1 (5 bases). From germline, CDR1 is LNHDA and CDR2 SQIVND (reference sequence). The CDR3 has 12 amino acids. Trimming left V 10 bases short and J 5 bases short, with 14 bases between. The CDR3 DNA follows: TGTGCCACTTTGGGTGCAGGGTATGGCTACACCTTC. This codes for CATLGAGYGYTF.

This clonotype was detected only a few times. The chain joins TRBV12-3 or TRBV12-4 to TRBJ1-4, with TRBD1 as a possible D gene (5 bases). The CDR3 covers 17 residues. The germline V and J ends were trimmed by 8 bases and 5 bases, with 24 bases remaining between them. Here the CDR3 reads CASSPSPDSPSNEKLFF. CDR3 sequence (DNA): TGTGCCAGCTCCCCCTCCCCCGACAGTCCCTCCAATGAAAAACTGTTTTTT.

The chain carries TRBV6-1 and TRBJ2-3; 8 nucleotides agree with TRBD2. Germline V gene sequence: CDR1 MNHNS, CDR2 SASEGT. The CDR3 covers 16 residues. V lost 5 bases to trimming and J lost 0 bases; unmatched junction nucleotides: 7. CDR3 residues: CASSSGSGISTDTQYF. The CDR3 nucleotides read TGTGCCAGCAGTTCCGGTAGCGGGATAAGCACAGATACGCAGTATTTT.

This clonotype was counted many times. The rearrangement joins TRBV7-2 to TRBJ2-2, with a tentative D call TRBD1 (5 bases). This CDR3 region has 17 residues. Trimming left V 6 bases short and J 6 bases short, with 23 bases between. Germline loops: CDR1 SGHTA, CDR2 FQGNSA. CDR3 coding DNA: TGTGCCAGCAGTTTCCCGGTGGCAGGGTTCCGTTCCGGGGAGCTGTTTTTT. Amino acid sequence: CASSFPVAGFRSGELFF.

This clonotype was recorded a few times. The chain is built from TRBV20-1 and TRBJ2-3, with 7 nucleotides matching TRBD1. Trimming cost V 4 bases and J 14 bases; bases outside gene matches: 15. CDR3 size: 13 residues. The germline gives CDR1 DFQATT, CDR2 SNEGSKA (reference sequence). CDR3 coding DNA: TGCAGTGCTATGGCCACAGGGGCTAGCAGGTCGTATTTT. It encodes CSAMATGASRSYF.

The chain recombines TRBV20-1 with TRBJ1-6; 9 positions match TRBD1. Trimming at V came to 4 bases and at J to 8 bases, leaving 9 bases not matched to a gene. Germline V CDR1 and CDR2: DFQATT, SNEGSKA (reference sequence). The CDR3 runs to 15 residues. The CDR3, as DNA: TGCAGTGCTACTCGCAGCCGGGACAGGGATTCACCCCTCCACTTT. It yields the protein CSATRSRDRDSPLHF.

This sequence joins TRBV12-5 and TRBJ2-1; the D is unclear. The CDR3 length is 11 residues. Germline values: CDR1 LGHNT, CDR2 FRNRAP. V lost 5 bases and J 10 bases, leaving 9 bases between the germline ends. CDR3 DNA sequence: TGTGCTAGTGGTCTCCATGGCGAGCAGTTCTTC. It is translated as CASGLHGEQFF.

This sequence joins TRBV11-2 and TRBJ2-3, with TRBD1 matching 7 bases. The CDR3 runs 14 residues. Germline V gene data show CDR1 as SGHAT and CDR2 as FQNNGV. V lost 5 bases to trimming and J lost 2 bases; unmatched junction nucleotides: 4. The CDR3 is CASSRDSFTDTQYF. The CDR3 DNA reads TGTGCCAGCAGCCGGGACAGCTTCACAGATACGCAGTATTTT.

The table lists this clonotype with many counts. This chain joins TRBV11-2 and TRBJ2-5; the match to TRBD2 covers 8 bases. Trimming at V came to 3 bases and at J to 1 base, leaving 4 bases not matched to a gene. The CDR3 runs 15 residues. The germline V gene encodes CDR1 SGHAT and CDR2 FQNNGV. The CDR3 protein is CASSLAGGIQETQYF. The CDR3 DNA reads TGTGCCAGCAGCTTGGCGGGAGGAATCCAAGAGACCCAGTACTTC. Filled out from reference TRBV11-2 and TRBJ2-5, the complete variable domain reads EAGVAQSPRYKIIEKRQSVAFWCNPISGHATLYWYQQILGQGPKLLIQFQNNGVVDDSQLPKDRFSAERLKGVDSTLKIQPAKLEDSAVYLCASSLAGGIQETQYFGPGTRLLVL.

This clonotype occurred many times. The V call is TRBV7-2, the J call TRBJ1-2; D gene unclear. The V end lost 1 base, the J end lost 4 bases, and 4 bases lay between the germline ends. The CDR3 contains 12 residues. Germline CDR1 is SGHTA and CDR2 is FQGNSA. CDR3 sequence (DNA): TGTGCCAGCAGCTTAGTAACCTATGGCTACACCTTC. It yields the protein CASSLVTYGYTF.

This clonotype was counted ten times or more. V gene TRBV6-5 combines with J gene TRBJ2-5; TRBD2 aligns across 10 bases. The V gene's germline CDR1 is MNHEY and CDR2 SVGAGI. The CDR3 has 14 residues. The trim removed 6 bases at V and 7 bases at J, leaving 8 bases unmatched. CDR3 sequence: CASRKTSGSMTQYF. The DNA for the CDR3 is TGTGCCAGCAGGAAGACTAGCGGGTCCATGACCCAGTACTTC.

This clonotype was seen only a few times. The genes are TRBV10-3 and TRBJ1-2; D is uncertain. The germline V gene encodes CDR1 ENHRY and CDR2 SYGVKD. The CDR3 consists of 13 residues. Deletions cut 0 bases from V and 3 bases from J, with 5 bases between. CDR3: CAISESRYYGYTF. For the CDR3, the DNA is TGTGCCATCAGTGAGTCGAGGTACTATGGCTACACCTTC.

The genes are TRBV28 and TRBJ1-2; D remains unclear. The CDR3 consists of 14 residues. CDR1 and CDR2 (germline): MDHEN, SYDVKM. V lost 7 bases and J lost 3, with 15 bases in between. The CDR3 DNA sequence: TGTGCCAGCACCCTTCGGAACAGAGACTATGGCTACACCTTC. Protein sequence: CASTLRNRDYGYTF.